This entry lists 2 T cell receptor beta chains sequenced from one sample in a study of CD4+ T cells in melanoma. TCRdb's copy holds only in-frame clones and misses some; the assay was immunoSEQ multiplex PCR. The data hold roughly 120,000 clones, with 80% to 95% observed a single time. Sequenced sample: peripheral blood. The receptors were gathered from a human donor with melanoma.

This rearrangement joins TRBV7-2 to TRBJ2-7; 9 bases match TRBD1. J gave up 7 bases and V 5 bases, and 6 bases lay outside the gene matches. CDR3 length: 13 amino acids. Germline CDR1 is SGHTA and CDR2 is FQGNSA. CDR3 DNA: TGTGCCAGCAGCCCGGGGACAGGGTTTGAGCAGTACTTC. As protein: CASSPGTGFEQYF.

The chain uses TRBV28 and TRBJ2-3; D uncertain. V gave up 3 bases and J gave up 0 bases, with 4 bases separating them. Germline loops: CDR1 MDHEN, CDR2 SYDVKM. This CDR3 is 13 amino acids long. CDR3 in DNA: TGTGCCAGCAGTTTGATTAGCACAGATACGCAGTATTTT. The encoded protein is CASSLISTDTQYF.